Below, 4 T cell receptor beta chains from the same sample are listed, as sequenced in a study of blood T cells in healthy people across ages. Next came a second PCR, run for about 6 to 12 cycles, which used a sample-barcoded 5' primer along with a J-beta primer mix. In TCRdb, the 5' RACE reads were re-called with MiXCR into one record per CDR3 protein. The sample consists of approximately 800,000 distinct CDR3 sequences, approximately 53% of them appearing once. The sample was blood. All receptors derive from a man aged 40-50 years in good health.

This clonotype was seen a single time. The chain links TRBV15 to TRBJ2-7, with no clear D. Trimming left V 5 bases short and J 4 bases short, with 15 bases between. Germline V gives CDR1 LNHNV, CDR2 YYDKDF (reference sequence). The CDR3 consists of 14 residues. The CDR3 coding sequence is TGTGCCACCAGCGAGAGCTGGAGCCGGTACGAGCAGTACTTC. It specifies CATSESWSRYEQYF.

V gene TRBV11-2 combines with J gene TRBJ1-2, with 7 nucleotides matching TRBD1. The CDR3 sequence is 14 residues long. Germline V gives CDR1 SGHAT, CDR2 FQNNGV. V lost 4 bases, J lost 4 bases, and 6 bases stayed unmatched. This CDR3 reads CASSSTGNGYGYTF. The CDR3 coding sequence is TGTGCCAGCAGCTCGACAGGGAATGGCTATGGCTACACCTTC.

The genes are TRBV7-9 and TRBJ2-5; 8 bases line up with TRBD2. J lost 1 base, V lost 8 bases, and 6 bases had no gene match. Germline CDR1 and CDR2: SEHNR and FQNEAQ (reference sequence). The CDR3 sequence is 14 residues long. The CDR3 spells CASGTSLFQETQYF. Here the CDR3 DNA reads TGTGCCAGCGGGACTAGTCTATTCCAAGAGACCCAGTACTTC.

A few counts support this clonotype. The chain links TRBV20-1 to TRBJ2-1; a possible D gene is TRBD2 (5 bases). Trimming removed 0 bases from V and 10 bases from J, with 7 bases in between. CDR3 length: 11 amino acids. Germline CDR1 and CDR2: DFQATT and SNEGSKA (reference sequence). CDR3: CSARDRREQFF. The CDR3 coding sequence is TGCAGTGCTAGAGATAGGAGGGAGCAGTTCTTC.